The T cell receptor beta chain under discussion was sequenced for a study of blood T cell repertoires in COVID-19. For the study at large: Researchers got acute and convalescent COVID-19 samples from the United States, Italy and Spain. The cDNA or gDNA used as material had been derived from T cells, B-cell-depleted T cells, or PBMCs.

In the original analysis: Reference gene primers were amplified, and this amplification served to estimate nucleated cell counts. Repertoires were generated with immunoSEQ multiplex PCR, while TCRdb's copy carries only in-frame clones and drops some. V, J and clone size reflect that table, while D and trimming were determined from the DNA. This sample has about 440,000 clones, with about 90% found just once. The CDR3 has 17 amino acids. With 2 bases clipped from V and 0 bases from J, the junction kept 2 bases outside the gene matches. Germline-derived CDR1 and CDR2 are LNHDA and SQIVND (reference sequence).

The source material was PBMCs or T cells enriched from blood (not recorded which). This receptor was obtained from a man aged 18 to 30 who had recovered from COVID-19. The chain links TRBV19 to TRBJ2-6, with 9 bases matching TRBD2. CDR3 sequence (DNA): TGTGCCAGTAGTATACAACTAGCGGGCTCTGGGGCCAACGTCCTGACTTTC. Translated, it gives CASSIQLAGSGANVLTF.